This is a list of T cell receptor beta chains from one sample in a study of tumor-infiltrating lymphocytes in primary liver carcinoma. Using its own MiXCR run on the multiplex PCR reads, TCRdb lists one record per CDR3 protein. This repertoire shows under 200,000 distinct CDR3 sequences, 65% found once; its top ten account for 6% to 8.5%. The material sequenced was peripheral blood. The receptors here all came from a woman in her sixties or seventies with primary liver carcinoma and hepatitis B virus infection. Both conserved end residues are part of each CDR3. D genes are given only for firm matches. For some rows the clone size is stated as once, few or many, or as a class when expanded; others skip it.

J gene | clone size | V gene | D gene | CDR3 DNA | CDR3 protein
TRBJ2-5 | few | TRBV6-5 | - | TGTGCCAGCAGAACCCGACAGACTCAAGAGACCCAGTACTTC | CASRTRQTQETQYF
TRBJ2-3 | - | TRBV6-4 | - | TGTGCCAGCAGTCCGGTGGCGGGTGCTAGCACAGATGCGCAGTATTTT | CASSPVAGASTDAQYF
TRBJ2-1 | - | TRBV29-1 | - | TGCAGCGTTCAGGACAGCTTCAGTGAGCAGTTCTTC | CSVQDSFSEQFF
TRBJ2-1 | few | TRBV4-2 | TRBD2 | TGTGCCAGCAGCCAAGACGTGGGAGCGGGAGGGCCAAGTGGTGAGCAGTTCTTC | CASSQDVGAGGPSGEQFF
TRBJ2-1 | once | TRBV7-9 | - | TGTGCCAGCAGCTTACTCCAGATTTACAATGAGCAGTTCTTC | CASSLLQIYNEQFF
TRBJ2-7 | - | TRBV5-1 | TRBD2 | TGCGCCAGCAGCCTCTCGGGGGGTTTGGAGCTGTACTTC | CASSLSGGLELYF
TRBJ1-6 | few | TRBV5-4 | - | TGTGCCAGCAGCTTGGTTACAGATAATTCACCCCTCCACTTT | CASSLVTDNSPLHF
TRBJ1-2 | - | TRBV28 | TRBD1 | TGTGCCAGCAGTTTACAACAGGGGGGCTATGCCTACACCTTC | CASSLQQGGYAYTF
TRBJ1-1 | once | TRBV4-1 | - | TGCGCCAGCAGCCAAGATCGCAGGCCCCTGAACATCGAAGCTTTCTTT | CASSQDRRPLNIEAFF
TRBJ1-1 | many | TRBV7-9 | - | TGTGCCAGCAGTTTCATGTCCGGCACTGAAGCTTTCTTT | CASSFMSGTEAFF
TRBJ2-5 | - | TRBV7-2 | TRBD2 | TGTGCCAGCAGCTTATTGGTTAGCGGGAGTCTTCCCCAAGAGACCCAGTACTTC | CASSLLVSGSLPQETQYF
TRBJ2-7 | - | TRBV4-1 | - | TGCTCCAGGAGCCAAGTCAACAGCGAGCAGTACTTC | CSRSQVNSEQYF
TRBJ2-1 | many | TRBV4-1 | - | TGCGCCAGCAGCCAATCCCCTGGGCGCACTGAGCAGTTCTTC | CASSQSPGRTEQFF
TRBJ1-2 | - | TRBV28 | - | TGTGTCTCCCTGGACCATACAGCTAACTATGGCTACACCTTC | CVSLDHTANYGYTF
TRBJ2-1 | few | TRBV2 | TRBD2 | TGTGCCAGCGTTCAGGCTAGCGGGGCGATACTGGGGCAGTTCTTC | CASVQASGAILGQFF
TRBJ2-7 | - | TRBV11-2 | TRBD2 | TGTGCCAGCAGCCCCAGCGGGAGAGCGTACGAGCGGCACTTC | CASSPSGRAYERHF
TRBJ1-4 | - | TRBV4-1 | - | TGTGCCGGCAGCACATACTCCCCCGGGACAAGTAATGAAAAACTGTTTTTT | CAGSTYSPGTSNEKLFF
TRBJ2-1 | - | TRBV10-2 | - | TGCGCCAGCACACTCGGACTCCCGTGCCATGGGCAGTTCTTC | CASTLGLPCHGQFF
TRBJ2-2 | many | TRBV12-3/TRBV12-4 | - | TGTGCCAGCAACAAAGAGGGCCCTATGAGCACCGGGGAGCTGTTTTTT | CASNKEGPMSTGELFF
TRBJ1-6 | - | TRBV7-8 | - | TGTGCCAGCAGCTTTACTAGGGGGGATTCACCCCTCCACTTT | CASSFTRGDSPLHF
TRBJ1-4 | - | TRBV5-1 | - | TGCGCCAGCAGCGTGCAGGGAAACGAAAAACTGTTTTTT | CASSVQGNEKLFF
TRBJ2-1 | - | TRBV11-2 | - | TGTGCCAGTAGCTTAGTTGCCGGGGGTAAGGGTGAGCAGTTCTTC | CASSLVAGGKGEQFF
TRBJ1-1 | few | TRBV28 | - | TGTGCCAGCTTTCCAGGGCTGAACACTGAAGCTTTCTTT | CASFPGLNTEAFF
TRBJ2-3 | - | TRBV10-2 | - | TGCACCAGCCGGACGAGCGGAAGCACAGATACGCAGTATTTT | CTSRTSGSTDTQYF
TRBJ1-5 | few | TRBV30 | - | TGTGCCTGGAGTGAACCGCAGGGACCCCAGCATTTT | CAWSEPQGPQHF
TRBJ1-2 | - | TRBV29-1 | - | TGCAGCTTCGGGACCCAAACCGACTATGGCTACACCTTC | CSFGTQTDYGYTF
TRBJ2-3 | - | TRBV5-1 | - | TGCACCAGCAGTGGGGGAACCCTCCGAGATACGCAGTATTTT | CTSSGGTLRDTQYF
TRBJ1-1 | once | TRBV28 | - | TGTGCCAGCAGTTTGCGGCACGCTGAAGCTTTCTTT | CASSLRHAEAFF
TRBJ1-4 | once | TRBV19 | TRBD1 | TGTGCCAGTAGTACTCACACAGGGGACGTCAATGAAAAACTGTTTTTT | CASSTHTGDVNEKLFF
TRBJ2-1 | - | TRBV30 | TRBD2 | TGTGCCTGGAATTCCGGGACTAGCAAGGTTAATGAGCAGTTCTTC | CAWNSGTSKVNEQFF
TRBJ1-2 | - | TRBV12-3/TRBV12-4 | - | TGTGCCAGCGGTACATCCTTCGCAAACTATGGCTACACCTTC | CASGTSFANYGYTF
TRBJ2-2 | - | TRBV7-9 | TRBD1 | TGTGCCAGCAGCTCCGACAGGGGAAGTGAAACCGGGGAGCTGTTTTTT | CASSSDRGSETGELFF
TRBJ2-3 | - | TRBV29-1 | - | TGCAGCGTTGAAGTATCAATAGATACGCAGTATTTT | CSVEVSIDTQYF
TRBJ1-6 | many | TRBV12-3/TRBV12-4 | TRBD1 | TGTGCCAGCAGTCCGACAGGGGGCTTGGGATCACCCCTCCACTTT | CASSPTGGLGSPLHF
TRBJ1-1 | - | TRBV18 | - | TGTGCCAGCTCACCGCAGACAGGTAGAGGCACTGAAGCTTTCTTT | CASSPQTGRGTEAFF
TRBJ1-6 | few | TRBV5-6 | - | TGTGCCAGCAGCTTTACAGGGCGCGATCATTCACCCCTCCACTTT | CASSFTGRDHSPLHF
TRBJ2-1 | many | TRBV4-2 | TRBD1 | TGTGCCAGCAGCCCTGGACAGGGGAGCTCCTACAATGAGCAGTTCTTC | CASSPGQGSSYNEQFF
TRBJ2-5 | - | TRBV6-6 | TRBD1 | TGTACCAGCAGTCGACAGGGTGGGGAGACCCAGTACTTC | CTSSRQGGETQYF
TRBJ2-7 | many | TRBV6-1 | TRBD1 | TGTGCCAGCAACTTAGACAGGGGGCGCTGCGAGCAGTACTTC | CASNLDRGRCEQYF
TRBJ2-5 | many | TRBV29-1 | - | TGCAGCGTTGCACGAGAGACCCAGTACTTC | CSVARETQYF
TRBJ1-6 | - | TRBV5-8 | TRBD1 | TGTGCCAGAAGCTTGACCCTCGGACAGGGGGATCCACCCCTCCACTTT | CARSLTLGQGDPPLHF
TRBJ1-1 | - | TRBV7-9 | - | TGTGCCAGCAGCCCAAGTCGGTCAGGGCGCACTGAAGCTTTCTTT | CASSPSRSGRTEAFF
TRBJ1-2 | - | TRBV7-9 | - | TGTGCCAGCAGCTTAGCGGGGGGAAACAATGGCTACACCTTC | CASSLAGGNNGYTF
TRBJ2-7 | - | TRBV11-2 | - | TGTGCCAGCGGCCCGGACACCTACTACGAGCAATACTTC | CASGPDTYYEQYF
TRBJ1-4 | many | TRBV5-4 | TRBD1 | TGTGCCAGCAGCAGAAGACAGGGGGCCGGAGAAAAACTGTTTTTT | CASSRRQGAGEKLFF
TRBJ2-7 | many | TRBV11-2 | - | TGTGCCAGCAGCTTAGCGAGCGGAGGTCACTACGAGCAGTACTTC | CASSLASGGHYEQYF
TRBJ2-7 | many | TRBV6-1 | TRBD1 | TGTGCCAGCAGAAAGGACAGGGGGCTCTACGAGCAGTACTTC | CASRKDRGLYEQYF